Listed below are T cell receptor beta chains from one sample, sequenced in a study of cytomegalovirus exposure and HLA in healthy donors. The assay was immunoSEQ multiplex PCR, and TCRdb's table has in-frame clones only and misses some. The sample lists 95,000 to 100,000 clones; 60% to 80% were seen once. The sample taken for sequencing was PBMCs. All receptors come from a female donor in good health and CMV-seronegative. The CDR3 runs from the conserved cysteine through the conserved F or W. A D gene is named only where the DNA matches it firmly.

v_call	d_call	j_call	cdr3_aa
TRBV28	TRBD2	TRBJ2-1	CASSSGTRVDNEQFF
TRBV28	-	TRBJ1-2	CASSHLDGFELAYGYTF
TRBV7-9	-	TRBJ2-7	CSSSLAHRFAPYEQYF
TRBV7-8	-	TRBJ2-1	CASSQSGVDFSYNEQFF
TRBV16	TRBD1	TRBJ1-4	CASSQSTGAANEKLFF
TRBV5-5	TRBD1	TRBJ2-7	CASSPGGTGGPRSLREQYF
TRBV28	-	TRBJ1-2	CASSLDRNYGYTF
TRBV7-9	-	TRBJ1-2	CSSSLEARGSNYGYTF
TRBV11-1	TRBD2	TRBJ2-2	CASSLPIGTSGVNTGELFF
TRBV19	TRBD2	TRBJ2-2	CASSSRTAGGAGELFF
TRBV18	-	TRBJ1-1	CASSPVWGEYTEAFF
TRBV19	-	TRBJ1-2	CATAPRGYGYTF
TRBV7-9	-	TRBJ2-7	CASSLDSLLWSEQYF
TRBV19	TRBD1	TRBJ2-5	CASSIMTGGKETQYF
TRBV5-4	-	TRBJ2-7	CASSPGSGSTRSYEQYF
TRBV7-3	-	TRBJ1-1	CASRLARDRSEAFF
TRBV19	TRBD1	TRBJ2-1	CASDRGSYNEQFF
TRBV30	-	TRBJ1-5	CAWSDNSNQPQHF
TRBV5-1	-	-	CASGIGGIEETQYF
TRBV27	TRBD1	TRBJ1-5	CASSSGQGGGYSNQPQHF
TRBV4-1	TRBD2	TRBJ2-7	CASSQDIRTSGRGEQYF
TRBV6-4	-	TRBJ2-5	CASSPSMDSQETQYF
TRBV28	-	TRBJ2-6	CASSSSGAGANVLTF
TRBV5-1	-	TRBJ1-1	CASSLPGGARNTEAFF
TRBV4-2	TRBD1	TRBJ1-1	CASSQSGTGVEAFF
TRBV7-2	TRBD1	TRBJ2-7	CASSLGGQGANEQYF
TRBV7-3	TRBD2	TRBJ2-1	CASSSEAGGYNEQFF
TRBV7-3	TRBD1	TRBJ2-1	CASSFDRDNEQFF
TRBV18	-	TRBJ1-5	CASSPDGQNQPQHF